Shown below are 12 T cell receptor beta chains from a single sample sequenced in a study of blood T cell repertoires in COVID-19. Method: immunoSEQ multiplex PCR; TCRdb's copy keeps in-frame clones and lacks some. The data hold 350,000 to 450,000 clones, with 80% to 90% observed a single time. The material sequenced was PBMCs or T cells enriched from blood (not recorded which). Every receptor here comes from a man younger than 45 who had recovered from COVID-19.

This clone was seen only a few times. This rearrangement joins TRBV5-6 to TRBJ1-5, with TRBD1 as a possible D gene (6 bases). The CDR3 covers 14 residues. Trimming pared 4 bases from V and 1 base from J, leaving 9 bases between. The germline gives CDR1 SGHDT, CDR2 YYEEEE. The CDR3: CASSITGSNQPQHF. CDR3 bases: TGTGCCAGCAGCATAACAGGGAGCAATCAGCCCCAGCATTTT. The full variable domain, its missing parts supplied by reference TRBV5-6 and TRBJ1-5, is DAGVTQSPTHLIKTRGQQVTLRCSPKSGHDTVSWYQQALGQGPQFIFQYYEEEERQRGNFPDRFSGHQFPNYSSELNVNALLLGDSALYLCASSITGSNQPQHFGDGTRLSIL.

The chain recombines TRBV28 with TRBJ2-7, with 9 positions matching TRBD1. V shed 6 bases and J 7 bases; nucleotides not matched to a gene: 13. CDR1 is MDHEN, CDR2 SYDVKM, per germline. The CDR3 is made up of 15 amino acids. DNA of the CDR3: TGTGCCAGCAGACAGGGGGCCCCCCTATCTAATGAGCAGTACTTC. This codes for CASRQGAPLSNEQYF.

As concerns this clone: Sequence at one end of the junction differs from germline and may be a read error. The rearrangement links TRBV3-1 (or the pseudogene TRBV3-2) to TRBJ2-5; D is possibly TRBD2 (5 bases). The V gene's germline CDR1 is LGHDT and CDR2 YNNKEL (reference sequence). This CDR3 contains 11 residues. Here the CDR3 DNA reads TGTGCCAGCGGGGAGACGGGCACCCGCAACTTC. Protein product: CASGETGTRNF.

The genes are TRBV19 and TRBJ2-3; 7 nucleotides align to TRBD2. The CDR3 spans 16 residues. Germline V gives CDR1 LNHDA, CDR2 SQIVND (reference sequence). J lost 5 bases, V lost 3 bases, and 11 bases had no gene match. Here the CDR3 reads CASSMYKRDERDTQYF. The CDR3 DNA is TGTGCCAGTAGTATGTATAAGCGGGATGAGAGAGATACGCAGTATTTT.

The rearrangement joins TRBV10-1 to TRBJ1-1; D is perhaps TRBD1 (5 bases). The V end lost 7 bases, the J end lost 3 bases, and 15 bases lay between the germline ends. CDR3 length equals 14 residues. The germline CDR1 and CDR2 sequences are WNHNN and SYGVQD (reference sequence). The CDR3 region is CASKEGSGDTEAFF. The CDR3 nucleotides read TGCGCCAGCAAAGAGGGATCGGGGGACACTGAAGCTTTCTTT.

The chain uses TRBV12-3 or TRBV12-4 and TRBJ1-2; 8 nucleotides line up with TRBD1. The CDR3 is 13 residues long. The V segment lost 9 bases and the J segment 4 bases; nucleotides outside the gene matches: 7. CDR3 in amino acids: CASGTGTGYGYTF. CDR3 DNA sequence: TGTGCCAGTGGGACCGGGACAGGCTATGGCTACACCTTC.

In DNA, the CDR3 is TGTGCCTGGAGTGACAGGGTCCACTACTATGGCTACACCTTC. Its protein is CAWSDRVHYYGYTF. The chain is built from TRBV30 and TRBJ1-2; D may be TRBD1 (6 bases). Between the trimmed V and J ends, which lost 1 base and 3 bases, there was a span of 12 bases. This CDR3 has 14 amino acids. Germline-derived CDR1 and CDR2 are GTSNPN and SVGIG (reference sequence).

This rearrangement joins TRBV11-1 to TRBJ2-7; 7 nucleotides agree with TRBD1. The germline V gene has CDR1 SGHAT and CDR2 FQDESV (reference sequence). V was pared by 5 bases and J by 6 bases, with 7 bases of the junction left unmatched. This CDR3 contains 13 residues. The CDR3 nucleotides read TGTGCCAGCAGCAGGGACAGAAGTCGCGAGCAGTACTTC. Translation: CASSRDRSREQYF.

In its sample, this clone was seen a few times. The CDR3 sequence is CASSGGLAGGHEQFF. The CDR3 nucleotides are TGTGCCAGCAGTGGGGGACTAGCGGGAGGACATGAGCAGTTCTTC. The genes are TRBV2 and TRBJ2-1, with 15 bases matching TRBD2. V lost 4 bases to trimming and J lost 8 bases; unmatched junction nucleotides: 3. This CDR3 has 15 residues. CDR1 SNHLY and CDR2 FYNNEI come from the germline V gene.

The chain joins TRBV9 to TRBJ2-5, with 8 bases identical to TRBD1. V was pared by 4 bases and J by 7 bases, with 9 bases of the junction left unmatched. From germline, CDR1 is SGDLS and CDR2 YYNGEE. The CDR3 length is 14 residues. The CDR3 region is CASSMGQAAGTQYF. DNA of the CDR3: TGTGCCAGCAGCATGGGACAGGCGGCGGGGACCCAGTACTTC.

This clone was found a few times. This CDR3 is CASSSLAGSTDTQYF. The CDR3 nucleotides are TGTGCCAGTAGTTCACTAGCGGGAAGCACAGATACGCAGTATTTT. The chain has TRBV19 and TRBJ2-3, with TRBD2 identical over 10 bases. Germline V CDR1 and CDR2: LNHDA, SQIVND (reference sequence). There are 15 residues in the CDR3. The V gene end was trimmed by 5 bases and the J gene end by 0 bases; junction bases not matched to a gene: 2.

The genes are TRBV12-3 or TRBV12-4 and TRBJ2-1; D remains unclear. The V gene lost 4 bases and the J gene lost 7 bases, with 11 bases spanning the gap. CDR3 length: 13 residues. Here the CDR3 reads CASSSSDINEQFF. The CDR3 nucleotides are TGTGCCAGCAGTTCCTCCGACATAAATGAGCAGTTCTTC.